These 22 T cell receptor beta chains were all obtained from the same sample, sequenced in a study of spatial heterogeneity in lung cancer. These receptors lack a known antigen. MiXCR was run by TCRdb on the 5' RACE reads, yielding one entry per CDR3 protein. The sample consists of 15,000 to 20,000 distinct CDR3 sequences, under 7% of them appearing once. Time point specified: sample taken at primary tumor resection. Study results and limitations: Counts of expanded alpha and beta TCRs within tumors tracked the tumor nonsynonymous mutation count.

This material consisted of lung tumor tissue, taken at surgery. These receptors came from a female donor with early-stage non-small cell lung cancer.

Ten or more counts support this clonotype. The gene calls are TRBV15 and TRBJ2-6; TRBD1 matches at 8 bases. The junction had 7 bases not matched to a gene; V was cut back by 0 bases and J by 9 bases. Germline CDR1 is LNHNV and CDR2 is YYDKDF (reference sequence). CDR3 size: 16 residues. The CDR3 sequence is CATSRDLGGTGNVLTF. The CDR3 DNA reads TGTGCCACCAGCAGAGATCTCGGCGGGACAGGCAACGTCCTGACTTTC.

This clonotype was picked up many times. DNA of the CDR3: TGCGCCAGCAGCTTAACAGGGTCCCAAGAGACCCAGTACTTC. This encodes CASSLTGSQETQYF. The V gene is TRBV5-1, the J gene TRBJ2-5, with D possibly being TRBD1 (6 bases). Trimming stripped 2 bases from V and 1 base from J, with 9 bases between. Germline V gives CDR1 SGHRS, CDR2 YFSETQ. The CDR3 is 14 residues long.

This clonotype has just a few counts. This rearrangement joins TRBV5-1 to TRBJ1-1; 10 bases line up with TRBD1. The CDR3 has 13 residues. Germline V gives CDR1 SGHRS, CDR2 YFSETQ. The V and J ends lost 3 bases and 6 bases, in that order; junction bases with no gene match: 2. This CDR3 is CASSWGTGAEAFF. The CDR3 bases are TGCGCCAGCAGCTGGGGGACAGGGGCTGAAGCTTTCTTT.

This clonotype was counted many times. V is TRBV29-1 and J is TRBJ2-3; unclear D gene. The CDR3 length is 13 residues. The ends were cut back, 3 bases at V and 0 bases at J, with 7 bases in the middle. Germline V CDR1 and CDR2: SQVTM, ANQGSEA. The CDR3 bases are TGCAGCGTTGACCCAGGAAGCACAGATACGCAGTATTTT. Translation: CSVDPGSTDTQYF.

This clonotype was recorded at least ten times. The chain recombines TRBV11-1 with TRBJ2-5; D gene unclear. The CDR3 loop spans 11 amino acids. V dropped 5 bases and J dropped 5 bases, with 6 bases sitting between them. Per the germline V gene, CDR1 is SGHAT and CDR2 is FQDESV (reference sequence). This CDR3 reads CASSLLETQYF. Written as DNA, the CDR3 is TGTGCCAGCAGCCTCTTGGAGACCCAGTACTTC.

The V call is TRBV20-1, the J call TRBJ1-1, with TRBD1 matching over 7 bases. V gave up 3 bases and J gave up 0 bases; unmatched junction bases: 4. Looked up from germline, CDR1 is DFQATT and CDR2 is SNEGSKA (reference sequence). CDR3 length: 14 residues. The CDR3 DNA reads as TGCAGTGCTAGTAGGGGACAGATGAACACTGAAGCTTTCTTT. It codes for CSASRGQMNTEAFF.

This clonotype was counted only a few times. The genes are TRBV29-1 and TRBJ2-1; D is unresolved. Trimming pared 4 bases from V and 0 bases from J, leaving 10 bases between. CDR1 is SQVTM, CDR2 ANQGSEA, per germline. The CDR3 spans 14 residues. CDR3 coding DNA: TGCAGCGTTGTCCGCGGAAGCTCCTACAATGAGCAGTTCTTC. This encodes CSVVRGSSYNEQFF.

This clonotype was picked up many times. The V and J genes are TRBV28 and TRBJ2-7, with 7 bases aligning to TRBD2. The germline gives CDR1 MDHEN, CDR2 SYDVKM. Trimming took 6 bases from V and 7 from J; bases not matched to a gene: 9. CDR3 length equals 13 residues. This CDR3 reads CASSTHPGREQYF. Here the CDR3 DNA reads TGTGCCAGCAGCACCCACCCCGGGAGGGAGCAGTACTTC.

This clonotype is categorized as medium-sized. The CDR3: CASSQGGTDTQYF. In DNA form, the CDR3 reads TGTGCCAGCAGTCAGGGGGGCACAGATACGCAGTATTTT. The J gene is TRBJ2-3, the V gene TRBV6-1, with 7 bases lining up with TRBD1. V shed 5 bases and J 1 base; nucleotides not matched to a gene: 0. CDR1 is MNHNS and CDR2 is SASEGT in the germline V gene. The CDR3 contains 13 residues.

Many counts were recorded for this clonotype. The chain has TRBV7-2 and TRBJ2-5, with D tentatively TRBD1 or TRBD2 (5 bases each). Germline CDR1 is SGHTA and CDR2 is FQGNSA. V was trimmed by 7 bases and J by 7 bases, leaving 22 bases between them. This CDR3 contains 15 residues. The CDR3 spells CASIPPGTARGTQYF. In DNA form, the CDR3 reads TGTGCCAGCATCCCCCCCGGGACGGCTCGCGGGACCCAGTACTTC.

There are many counts of this clonotype. The chain employs TRBV27 and TRBJ2-1, with D maybe TRBD1 (7 bases). The germline V and J ends were trimmed by 10 bases and 3 bases, with 13 bases remaining between them. This CDR3 comprises 13 residues. Germline CDR1 MNHEY, CDR2 SMNVEV (reference sequence). Here the CDR3 DNA reads TGTGCCACCGGCAGGGGGGTCTACAATGAGCAGTTCTTC. Protein product: CATGRGVYNEQFF.

This clonotype was detected ten times or more. The rearrangement links TRBV7-9 to TRBJ2-5; 8 positions match TRBD1. The V and J ends lost 5 bases and 2 bases, in that order; junction bases with no gene match: 7. The CDR3 spans 15 residues. Looked up from germline, CDR1 is SEHNR and CDR2 is FQNEAQ (reference sequence). Here the CDR3 reads CASSRRRQGQETQYF. CDR3 DNA: TGTGCCAGCAGCCGCCGGCGACAGGGGCAAGAGACCCAGTACTTC.

This clonotype was picked up many times. This chain links TRBV20-1 with TRBJ1-2, with TRBD1 matching over 8 bases. This CDR3 spans 13 amino acids. The J segment lost 7 bases and the V segment lost 5 bases, leaving 9 bases of the junction unmatched. Germline CDR1 and CDR2: DFQATT and SNEGSKA (reference sequence). CDR3 amino acids: CSARDYRGSGYTF. As DNA, the CDR3 is TGCAGTGCTCGCGATTACAGGGGGTCTGGCTACACCTTC.

This clonotype occurred many times. One end of the junction fails to match germline, which may point to a read error. This sequence joins TRBV20-1 and TRBJ2-3, with 9 nucleotides matching TRBD2. The CDR3 has 16 residues. From germline, CDR1 is DFQATT and CDR2 SNEGSKA (reference sequence). As DNA, the CDR3 is TGCAGTGCCGCAGGGCGGGAGGGCCAGTCCCCAGATGCGCAGTATTTT. It is translated as CSAAGREGQSPDAQYF.

In its sample, this clonotype was seen many times. The gene calls are TRBV20-1 and TRBJ2-5; 10 nucleotides line up with TRBD1. Losses at the gene ends were 3 bases for V and 3 bases for J; bases not matched to a gene: 4. The CDR3 has 14 amino acids. Germline V gene sequence: CDR1 DFQATT, CDR2 SNEGSKA (reference sequence). Here the CDR3 reads CSARKGTGEETQYF. The CDR3 coding sequence is TGCAGTGCTAGGAAAGGGACAGGGGAAGAGACCCAGTACTTC.

This clonotype was recorded at least ten times. The J gene is TRBJ2-7, the V gene TRBV28; D unclear. The CDR3 runs 10 residues. Germline V lookup: CDR1 MDHEN, CDR2 SYDVKM. V gave up 8 bases and J gave up 4 bases, with 6 bases separating them. This CDR3 is CASGRYEQYF. For the CDR3, the DNA is TGTGCCAGCGGCCGATACGAGCAGTACTTC.

This clonotype was recorded many times. This chain joins TRBV3-1 and TRBJ2-3; no firm D call. CDR1 and CDR2 (germline): LGHDT, YNNKEL (reference sequence). V shed 0 bases and J shed 8 bases, with 15 bases lying between them. CDR3 length equals 15 residues. CDR3 nucleotides: TGTGCCAGCAGCCAAGAAGACCACGGCTTTAGTACGCAGTATTTT. Its translation: CASSQEDHGFSTQYF.

The sample holds many counts of this clonotype. This chain links TRBV11-3 with TRBJ2-3; D call uncertain. The CDR3 has 13 residues. Germline CDR1 reads SGHNT; CDR2 reads YENEEA. The V end was cut by 3 bases, the J end by 8 bases, with 12 bases between. This CDR3 reads CASSLVFTGTQYF. CDR3 DNA: TGTGCCAGCAGCTTGGTTTTCACGGGTACGCAGTATTTT.

This clonotype has a count of ten or more. This rearrangement joins TRBV18 to TRBJ1-5; TRBD1 might be the D (6 bases). In germline, CDR1 is KGHSH, CDR2 LQKENI. The V end lost 3 bases, the J end lost 2 bases, and 17 bases lay between the germline ends. This CDR3 region has 17 residues. CDR3 nucleotide sequence: TGTGCCAGCTCACCGAGGGGGGCGGGAGGAGGCAATCAGCCCCAGCATTTT. Translated: CASSPRGAGGGNQPQHF.

At least ten counts were recorded for this clonotype. The chain carries TRBV6-2 or TRBV6-3 and TRBJ2-2; 8 bases agree with TRBD2. The CDR3 totals 17 residues. Germline values: CDR1 MNHEY, CDR2 SVGEGT. V dropped 3 bases and J dropped 2; count of bases not matched to a gene: 8. CDR3 loop: CASSYGPTSENTGELFF. As DNA, the CDR3 is TGTGCCAGCAGTTATGGGCCGACTAGCGAAAACACCGGGGAGCTGTTTTTT.

With regard to this clonotype: A much larger clone sits a single nucleotide away, making a read error possible. The chain employs TRBV20-1 and TRBJ2-3, with 9 bases lining up with TRBD2. From germline, CDR1 is DFQATT and CDR2 SNEGSKA (reference sequence). The CDR3 is made up of 16 amino acids. V lost 6 bases, J lost 10 bases, and 20 bases stayed unmatched. DNA of the CDR3: TGCAGTGCAGCCCTGATAGCGGGAGTGCCCCTATATTCGCAGTATTTT. It specifies CSAALIAGVPLYSQYF.

About this clonotype itself: A single base separates this from a much larger clone, so it may be a read error. The DNA is left out, because the CDR3 cannot be placed on it with certainty; the CDR3 is given as TCRdb lists it. This chain connects TRBV6-6 to TRBJ1-5; TRBD1, as called in the table, went unchecked against the DNA. Germline loops: CDR1 MNHNY, CDR2 SVGAGI (reference sequence). The CDR3 extends over 15 residues, inclusive of both ends. CDR3 protein: CASWGWGQGIQPLHF.